The clone carrying this TCR beta chain was seen ten or more times. Its specificity is not known. The sample comes from a study of T-cell reconstitution after alpha-beta-depleted transplantation in children. Broader study findings: Day-60 TCRbeta diversity that was high in some patients was derived from surviving recipient T cells and thymic progenitors. Reportedly, roughly two months post-transplant, alpha-beta T cells arose from several hundred expanded graft clones.

CDR1 is DFQATT, CDR2 SNEGSKA, per germline (reference sequence). This CDR3 contains 13 residues. Trimming cost V 6 bases and J 9 bases, with 18 bases left between them. The authors prepared the TCRbeta library with unique molecular identifiers. TCRdb itself ran the PCR reads through MiXCR, one entry per CDR3 protein. The data show 90,000 to 100,000 distinct CDR3 sequences, 20% to 25% seen once. The sample here was PBMCs, taken before TCRalphabeta/CD19-depleted stem cell transplant. V is TRBV20-1 and J is TRBJ2-1; D perhaps matches TRBD2 (5 bases). This clonotype was sampled from a boy aged 2 to 10 with acute lymphoblastic leukemia, due to receive a stem cell transplant. CDR3 DNA sequence: TGCAGTGCCACAAGGACCGGAGAGGGTGAGCAGTTCTTC. Protein sequence: CSATRTGEGEQFF.